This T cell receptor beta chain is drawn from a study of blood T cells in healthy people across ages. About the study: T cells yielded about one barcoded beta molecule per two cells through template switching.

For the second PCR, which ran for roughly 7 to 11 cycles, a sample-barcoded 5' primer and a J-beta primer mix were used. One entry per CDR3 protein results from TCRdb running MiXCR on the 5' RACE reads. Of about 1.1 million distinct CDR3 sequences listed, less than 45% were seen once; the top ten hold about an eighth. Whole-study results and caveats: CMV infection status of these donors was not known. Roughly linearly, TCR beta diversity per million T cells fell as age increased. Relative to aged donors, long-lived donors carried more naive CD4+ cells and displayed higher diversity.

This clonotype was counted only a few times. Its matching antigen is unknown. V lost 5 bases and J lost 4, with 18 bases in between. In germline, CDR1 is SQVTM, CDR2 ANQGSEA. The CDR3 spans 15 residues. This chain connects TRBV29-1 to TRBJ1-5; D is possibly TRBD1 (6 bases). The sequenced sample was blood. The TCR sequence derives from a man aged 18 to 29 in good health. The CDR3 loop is CSVMDSGPWNQPQHF. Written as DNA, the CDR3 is TGCAGCGTTATGGACAGTGGGCCGTGGAATCAGCCCCAGCATTTT.